Listed below are T cell receptor beta chains from one sample, sequenced in a study of blood T cell repertoires in COVID-19. Only in-frame clones appear in the TCRdb table, and some are missing; sequencing was by immunoSEQ multiplex PCR. The data contain 80,000 to 100,000 clones, 91% of them singletons. Sequenced sample: peripheral blood. Receptors originate from a human donor with active COVID-19. The donor label of this sample is uncertain. CDR3s include the opening cysteine and the closing phenylalanine or tryptophan. The D gene is left open where the match is weak. The listing skips clone size in some rows; elsewhere it reads once, few, many or a size class.

V gene	D gene	clone size	CDR3 length	J gene	CDR3 protein	CDR3 DNA
TRBV5-6	TRBD1	NA	15	TRBJ2-2	CASSPDRLNTGELFF	TGTGCCAGCAGCCCGGACAGGTTGAACACCGGGGAGCTGTTTTTT
TRBV20-1	NA	NA	12	TRBJ2-1	CSASTSFNEQFF	TGCAGTGCTAGTACATCGTTCAATGAGCAGTTCTTC
TRBV7-2	NA	NA	14	TRBJ2-7	CASSLGGAAYEQYF	TGTGCCAGCAGCTTAGGTGGGGCTGCCTACGAGCAGTACTTC
TRBV28	TRBD1	NA	14	TRBJ2-1	CASRSGQGYNEQFF	TGTGCCAGCAGATCAGGACAGGGCTACAATGAGCAGTTCTTC
TRBV10-3	NA	NA	12	TRBJ1-2	CAISKEDYGYTF	TGTGCCATCAGCAAAGAGGACTATGGCTACACCTTC
TRBV3-1/TRBV3-2	TRBD1	NA	15	TRBJ1-6	CASSPRGTGYSPLHF	TGTGCCAGCAGCCCCCGTGGGACAGGGTACTCACCCCTCCACTTT
TRBV6-5	TRBD2	NA	14	TRBJ2-1	CASATRGGGYEQFF	TGTGCCAGCGCTACGCGGGGGGGTGGGTATGAGCAGTTCTTC
TRBV28	TRBD1	NA	13	TRBJ1-2	CASRRGQGYGYTF	TGTGCCAGCAGACGCGGACAGGGATATGGCTACACCTTC
TRBV5-1	NA	once	14	TRBJ2-2	CASLEGDPAGELFF	TGCGCCAGCCTCGAGGGGGACCCCGCCGGGGAGCTGTTTTTT
TRBV4-1	TRBD1	NA	15	TRBJ2-7	CASSQDGTGGYEQYF	TGCGCCAGCAGCCAAGATGGGACAGGGGGCTACGAGCAGTACTTC
TRBV24-1	TRBD1	NA	16	TRBJ1-5	CATSDSGTGGVQPQHF	TGTGCCACCAGTGACTCCGGGACAGGGGGCGTACAGCCCCAGCATTTT
TRBV6-6	NA	NA	19	TRBJ1-1	CASSRIQWQGRGLNTEAFF	TGTGCCAGCAGTCGAATACAGTGGCAGGGGAGGGGACTGAACACTGAAGCTTTCTTT
TRBV5-8	TRBD2	NA	14	TRBJ2-5	CASSLISGGETQYF	TGTGCCAGCAGCTTGATTTCGGGGGGAGAGACCCAGTACTTC
TRBV6-5	TRBD2	few	13	TRBJ2-1	CASVAGGPGEQFF	TGTGCCAGCGTGGCGGGGGGGCCGGGTGAGCAGTTCTTC
TRBV19	NA	NA	14	TRBJ2-3	CASTPPRGTDTQYF	TGTGCCAGTACCCCTCCCAGGGGCACAGATACGCAGTATTTT
TRBV4-1	NA	NA	15	TRBJ2-3	CASSLIAPSTDTQYF	TGCGCCAGCAGCCTAATAGCGCCTAGCACAGATACGCAGTATTTT
TRBV5-1	NA	few	14	TRBJ2-1	CASSGPPRDNEQFF	TGCGCCAGCAGCGGTCCTCCCCGGGACAATGAGCAGTTCTTC
TRBV7-2	TRBD2	NA	14	TRBJ2-1	CASSPRTSPNEQFF	TGTGCCAGCAGCCCCCGGACTAGCCCCAATGAGCAGTTCTTC
TRBV5-6	NA	NA	16	TRBJ2-2	CASSLTIAVETGELFF	TGTGCCAGCAGCTTAACGATAGCGGTAGAAACCGGGGAGCTGTTTTTT
TRBV6-6	TRBD1	NA	13	TRBJ1-1	CASSTGENTEAFF	TGTGCCAGCAGTACAGGGGAGAACACTGAAGCTTTCTTT
TRBV4-2	NA	NA	14	TRBJ2-3	CASSQPGLSDTQYF	TGTGCCAGCAGCCAGCCCGGACTTTCAGATACGCAGTATTTT
TRBV6-5	TRBD1	once	13	TRBJ1-1	CASRGQGGTEAFF	TGTGCCAGCAGGGGACAGGGGGGCACTGAAGCTTTCTTT
TRBV19	NA	once	12	TRBJ1-2	CASSMANYGYTF	TGTGCCAGTAGTATGGCCAACTATGGCTACACCTTC
TRBV4-1	NA	NA	16	TRBJ2-6	CASSPPGRSGANVLTF	TGCGCCAGCAGCCCCCCGGGGAGGTCAGGGGCCAACGTCCTGACTTTC
TRBV5-6	NA	once	15	TRBJ1-2	CASSETGGADYGYTF	TGTGCCAGCAGCGAAACGGGAGGGGCCGACTATGGCTACACCTTC
TRBV4-2	TRBD2	NA	15	TRBJ2-3	CASSQGGLNTDTQYF	TGTGCCAGCAGCCAGGGGGGACTAAACACAGATACGCAGTATTTT
TRBV19	TRBD1	NA	14	TRBJ1-6	CASSTDRGRSPLHF	TGTGCCAGTAGTACCGACAGGGGTAGATCACCCCTCCACTTT
TRBV10-3	TRBD1	NA	15	TRBJ2-2	CAISEFNTGGGELFF	TGTGCCATCAGTGAGTTCAACACAGGGGGCGGGGAGCTGTTTTTT